A selection of T cell receptor beta chains follows, all from one sample in a study of human T cells and chemical hapten exposure. One entry per CDR3 protein results from TCRdb running MiXCR on the RACE reads. The repertoire holds approximately 370,000 distinct CDR3 sequences, with over 5% as singletons. The sequenced sample was whole blood, obtained in connection with sensitization to the hapten diphenylcyclopropenone (DPC). The receptors were gathered from a woman aged 18-29 years with alopecia areata. Some clones in this sample may be carry-over from other donors' samples. Each CDR3 is given with its conserved first and last residue. A D gene is named only where the DNA matches it firmly. For some rows the clone size is stated as once, few or many, or as a class when expanded; others skip it.

j_call clone_size d_call v_call cdr3_nt cdr3_aa
TRBJ1-5 many TRBD1 TRBV4-2 TGTGCCAGCAGCCATTCCGGACAGGGACCTCAGCCCCAGCATTTT CASSHSGQGPQPQHF
TRBJ2-1 many TRBD2 TRBV6-5 TGTGCCAGCAGAGACTACGCCCCGGGACTAAACAATGAGCAGTTCTTC CASRDYAPGLNNEQFF
TRBJ1-5 . . TRBV20-1 TGCAGTGCTGGGCCCGACGGAATTAGCAATCAGCCCCAGCATTTT CSAGPDGISNQPQHF
TRBJ2-1 . . TRBV4-2 TGTGCCAGCAGCCAAACTACTAGTCCCAATGAGCAGTTCTTC CASSQTTSPNEQFF
TRBJ2-1 . . TRBV6-5 TGTGCCAGCAGCCCCAAAGGCCGGCCCCATGAGCAGTTCTTC CASSPKGRPHEQFF
TRBJ2-7 many TRBD1 TRBV7-8 TGTGCCAGCAGCCCGATCCAGGGGGCCCGCGAGCAGTACTTC CASSPIQGAREQYF
TRBJ2-5 . TRBD2 TRBV6-2/TRBV6-3 TGTGCCAGCGGAAGACTAGCGGGGTATGTGGAGACCCAGTACTTC CASGRLAGYVETQYF
TRBJ1-1 few . TRBV20-1 TGCAGTGCTCAGGTACGGGGGGAAGCTTTCTTT CSAQVRGEAFF
TRBJ2-1 . TRBD2 TRBV5-4 TGTGCCAGCAGGACGGGACTAGCGGGGGCTAATGAGCAGTTCTTC CASRTGLAGANEQFF
TRBJ1-3 few . TRBV4-3 TGCGCCAGCAGCCAAGAGAGCAGGGAAGGAAACACCATATATTTT CASSQESREGNTIYF
TRBJ2-7 few . TRBV20-1 TGCAGTGCTAGAGGACCCGGGACTGCACCTAACGAGCAGTACTTC CSARGPGTAPNEQYF
TRBJ2-1 many TRBD2 TRBV6-2/TRBV6-3 TGTGCCAGCAGTTCCCCAAGGCCTACTAGCGGGGGGTACAATGAGCAGTTCTTC CASSSPRPTSGGYNEQFF
TRBJ1-1 . . TRBV7-9 TGTGCCAGCAGCTTCGACGGAACTGAAGCTTTCTTT CASSFDGTEAFF
TRBJ1-5 few . TRBV12-3/TRBV12-4 TGTGCCAGCAGTTTATCAGGGCCGGGCAATCAGCCCCAGCATTTT CASSLSGPGNQPQHF
TRBJ2-3 few TRBD2 TRBV5-1 TGCGCCAGCAGCCCACCGGGACTAGCGGGCACAGATACGCAGTATTTT CASSPPGLAGTDTQYF
TRBJ1-1 many . TRBV4-1 TGCGCCAGCAACCATTTACAGGGCTACACTGAAGCTTTCTTT CASNHLQGYTEAFF
TRBJ1-2 many TRBD1 TRBV4-2 TGTGCCAGCAGCCAAGTAACCGGGACAGGGAACGGCTACACCTTC CASSQVTGTGNGYTF
TRBJ2-2 . TRBD1 TRBV9 TGTGCCAGCAGCGTAGAGGGGGCTGGGACCGGGGAGCTGTTTTTT CASSVEGAGTGELFF
TRBJ1-2 many . TRBV4-3 TGCGCCAGCAGCCAAGATAGCAGGGATTTTAACTATGGCTACACCTTC CASSQDSRDFNYGYTF
TRBJ1-1 few . TRBV27 TGTGCCAGCAGTTTACGTGGGATCCCCGACACTGAAGCTTTCTTT CASSLRGIPDTEAFF
TRBJ1-2 many . TRBV18 TGTGCCAGCTCACCACAGGGGTCGAACTATGGCTACACCTTC CASSPQGSNYGYTF
TRBJ1-1 . . TRBV27 TGTGCCAGCAGTTTATTCGGGGGCGCCAACACTGAAGCTTTCTTT CASSLFGGANTEAFF
TRBJ2-3 many . TRBV14 TGTGCCAGCAGCCAACGCTCGGGGGTTTCAGATACGCAGTATTTT CASSQRSGVSDTQYF
TRBJ1-1 few TRBD1 TRBV6-2/TRBV6-3 TGTGCCAGCAGTTCTAGGACAGGGGGAAACCCTGAAGCTTTCTTT CASSSRTGGNPEAFF
TRBJ1-6 many . TRBV12-3/TRBV12-4 TGTGCCAGCAGTTTAGGGGGGCGCCGTGGATCACCCCTCCACTTT CASSLGGRRGSPLHF
TRBJ1-2 . . TRBV6-6 TGTGCCAGCAACCTTACACCAAACTATGGCTACACCTTC CASNLTPNYGYTF
TRBJ2-7 few TRBD1 TRBV7-9 TGTGCCAGCAGCCCGGGACAGTTCTTCGGCTACGAGCAGTACTTC CASSPGQFFGYEQYF
TRBJ1-2 many . TRBV6-2/TRBV6-3 TGTGCCAGCAGTTCCTCAGGGAGACCTAACTATGGCTACACCTTC CASSSSGRPNYGYTF
TRBJ2-2 many . TRBV14 TGTGCCAGCAGCCAGGCACCTACCGGGGAGCTGTTTTTT CASSQAPTGELFF
TRBJ1-2 few TRBD1 TRBV24-1 TGTGCCACCAGTGAAGCCAGACGTAATAAACCGACAGGGGCCTATGGCTACACCTTC CATSEARRNKPTGAYGYTF
TRBJ2-1 . . TRBV7-9 TGTGCCAGCACCTCAGGTGCCTCCTACAATGAGCAGTTCTTC CASTSGASYNEQFF
TRBJ2-7 many TRBD2 TRBV14 TGTGCCAGCAGCCGCGGCGGGAGCGGGAACTACGAGCAGTACTTC CASSRGGSGNYEQYF
TRBJ2-3 . TRBD2 TRBV20-1 TGCAGTGCTAGCGGGGGGGCACCAACAGATACGCAGTATTTT CSASGGAPTDTQYF
TRBJ2-1 . . TRBV28 TGTGCCAGCGGCCTTTATGTGGCCTACAATGAGCAGTTCTTC CASGLYVAYNEQFF
TRBJ2-3 many TRBD1 TRBV29-1 TGCAGCGGTAGGGGGCAGGCAGATACGCAGTATTTT CSGRGQADTQYF
TRBJ2-3 many . TRBV4-2 TGTGCCAGCAGCCCCCTTTCAGTGGGGGGAAGCACAGATACGCAGTATTTT CASSPLSVGGSTDTQYF
TRBJ2-3 . TRBD2 TRBV29-1 TGCAGCGTTTTTATAGCGGGCCCATCAGATACGCAGTATTTT CSVFIAGPSDTQYF
TRBJ1-4 few . TRBV6-5 TGTGCCAGCAGTTGGGGGGCGCTGGTCACTAATGAAAAACTGTTTTTT CASSWGALVTNEKLFF
TRBJ2-7 . TRBD1 TRBV6-1 TGTGCCAGCAGTGAATACAGGGGGCCCCTCTACGAGCAGTACTTC CASSEYRGPLYEQYF
TRBJ1-5 few . TRBV4-1 TGCGCCAGCAGCCAAGATAGCGGCAGGGATACGCAGACTCGGCATTTT CASSQDSGRDTQTRHF
TRBJ2-1 many TRBD2 TRBV10-3 TGTGCCATCAGCGGTTCACTAGCGGGTAATGAGCAGTTCTTC CAISGSLAGNEQFF
TRBJ1-2 few . TRBV5-1 TGCGCCAGCAGCTTGGACGCCGACTATGGCTACACCTTC CASSLDADYGYTF
TRBJ2-5 few TRBD2 TRBV4-1 TGCGCCAGCAGCCACAAGGGACTAGCACTTCCAAATCCGGAGACCCAGTACTTC CASSHKGLALPNPETQYF
TRBJ2-3 . . TRBV29-1 TGCAGCGTTGAACAGACAGATACGCAGTATTTT CSVEQTDTQYF
TRBJ1-6 few TRBD1 TRBV5-4 TGTGCCAGCAGCTCGACGGCGGGGACAGGGGTTAATTCACCCCTCCACTTT CASSSTAGTGVNSPLHF
TRBJ1-1 few . TRBV6-2/TRBV6-3 TGTGCCAGCAGCCTGAGGATCATGAACACTGAAGCTTTCTTT CASSLRIMNTEAFF
TRBJ1-2 . . TRBV28 TGTGCCAGCAGAAGCGCAACTAACTATGGCTACACCTTC CASRSATNYGYTF
TRBJ1-4 many TRBD1 TRBV7-2 TGTGCCAGCCGACAGGGGGTTGAAAAACTGTTTTTT CASRQGVEKLFF
TRBJ2-3 . . TRBV10-3 TGTGCCATCAGTGAGGCCCCGCTGAGCCTTGCTACGCAGTATTTT CAISEAPLSLATQYF
TRBJ1-2 many TRBD1 TRBV12-3/TRBV12-4 TGTGCCAGCAGTATCCTCCGGGACAGGGAAAATGGCTACACCTTC CASSILRDRENGYTF
TRBJ1-5 few . TRBV4-1 TGCGCCAGCAGCCAAGGGACGGCCTCGCTGAATCAGCCCCAGCATTTT CASSQGTASLNQPQHF
TRBJ2-5 few TRBD2 TRBV20-1 TGCAGTGCTAGACGACTAGCGGGGCCTGTAGAGACCCAGTACTTC CSARRLAGPVETQYF
TRBJ1-2 many . TRBV12-3/TRBV12-4 . CASSTGTDNYGYTFGYTF
TRBJ1-5 few . TRBV6-2/TRBV6-3 TGTGCCAGCAGTTACGTCATTGGCGTCGGTGGGCCCCAGCATTTT CASSYVIGVGGPQHF
TRBJ2-3 many . TRBV25-1 TGTGCCAGCAGTGAACCTATTAGTCGGGATACGCAGTATTTT CASSEPISRDTQYF
TRBJ1-4 many . TRBV3-1 TGTGCCAGCAGCCAAGAACTAAAAGAAAAACTGTTTTTT CASSQELKEKLFF
TRBJ2-1 . . TRBV24-1 TGTGCCACCAGTGATCCGGTGCGGGGCTACAATGAGCAGTTCTTC CATSDPVRGYNEQFF